The 9 T cell receptor beta chains listed next were all sequenced from one sample in a study of cytomegalovirus exposure and HLA in healthy donors. PCR used 60 Vbeta primers and 13 Jbeta primers. TCRdb's table, derived via immunoSEQ multiplex PCR, lists solely in-frame clones and lacks some. The table includes 130,000 or so clones, approximately 78% detected once. The sequenced material came from PBMCs. The source is a woman aged 45-59 years in good health and CMV-seropositive.

The chain links TRBV7-6 to TRBJ1-2; TRBD1 might be the D (5 bases). Deletions cut 5 bases from V and 7 bases from J, with 11 bases between. The CDR3 contains 12 residues. Looked up from germline, CDR1 is SGHVS and CDR2 is FNYEAQ. CDR3 sequence: CASSQVQGGYTF. CDR3 DNA sequence: TGTGCCAGCAGCCAGGTCCAGGGTGGCTACACCTTC.

The genes are TRBV4-2 and TRBJ2-3, with 7 bases identical to TRBD2. Losses at the gene ends were 2 bases for V and 3 bases for J; bases not matched to a gene: 5. Germline V lookup: CDR1 LGHNA, CDR2 YNFKEQ. CDR3 length equals 15 residues. The CDR3 loop is CASSQFEGGTDTQYF. DNA of the CDR3: TGTGCCAGCAGCCAATTTGAGGGAGGGACAGATACGCAGTATTTT.

The table lists this clone with a count of one. The rearrangement links TRBV5-1 to TRBJ1-2; D is perhaps TRBD1 (6 bases). V lost 3 bases and J 8 bases, leaving 11 bases between the germline ends. The germline gives CDR1 SGHRS, CDR2 YFSETQ. CDR3 length: 12 amino acids. Here the CDR3 DNA reads TGCGCCAGCAGCTGGAGGACAGAAGGCTACACCTTC. This codes for CASSWRTEGYTF.

The chain is built from TRBV29-1 and TRBJ2-1, with D maybe TRBD1 (6 bases). The CDR3 spans 15 residues. V lost 6 bases and J lost 4, with 19 bases in between. Germline lookup yields CDR1 SQVTM and CDR2 ANQGSEA. CDR3: CSVQVGDGQYNEQFF. The CDR3 bases are TGCAGCGTCCAGGTTGGGGATGGACAGTACAATGAGCAGTTCTTC.

This CDR3 reads CASAPRQAGNTIYF. CDR3 DNA: TGTGCCAGCGCTCCCCGACAGGCTGGAAACACCATATATTTT. This chain links TRBV27 with TRBJ1-3; D might be TRBD1 (6 bases). V was pared by 8 bases and J by 2 bases, with 13 bases between. The V gene's germline CDR1 is MNHEY and CDR2 SMNVEV (reference sequence). This CDR3 is 14 amino acids long.

This clone was seen a single time. The chain carries TRBV19 and TRBJ2-1; maybe TRBD2 (6 bases). The germline CDR1 and CDR2 sequences are LNHDA and SQIVND (reference sequence). The ends were cut back, 3 bases at V and 6 bases at J, with 18 bases in the middle. The CDR3 runs to 16 residues. The CDR3 protein is CASSIPAGKTSNEQFF. The CDR3, as DNA: TGTGCCAGTAGTATCCCCGCGGGAAAGACCTCCAATGAGCAGTTCTTC.

V gene TRBV27 combines with J gene TRBJ1-2; 7 bases match TRBD1. Germline CDR1 is MNHEY and CDR2 is SMNVEV (reference sequence). The CDR3 has 16 amino acids. Germline trimming cut 5 bases from V and 0 bases from J; bases unmatched to any gene: 9. CDR3 sequence: CASSLRQGATNYGYTF. Written as DNA, the CDR3 is TGTGCCAGCAGTCTACGACAGGGTGCCACTAACTATGGCTACACCTTC.

The chain uses TRBV2 and TRBJ2-5, with TRBD2 matching 10 bases. The last part of the DNA fits TRBJ2-7 better; the J call may be wrong. CDR3 size: 16 residues. CDR1 SNHLY and CDR2 FYNNEI come from the germline V gene. The CDR3 loop reads CASSEASGGTFDEQYF. Written as DNA, the CDR3 is TGTGCCAGCAGTGAAGCTAGCGGGGGGACCTTTGACGAGCAGTACTTC.

V gene TRBV7-6 combines with J gene TRBJ1-4; TRBD1 matches 9 bases. Germline CDR1 reads SGHVS; CDR2 reads FNYEAQ. V shed 3 bases and J 0 bases; nucleotides not matched to a gene: 2. The CDR3 extends over 16 amino acids. Written as DNA, the CDR3 is TGTGCCAGCAGCTTCGACAGGGGGGCAACTAATGAAAAACTGTTTTTT. Protein product: CASSFDRGATNEKLFF.